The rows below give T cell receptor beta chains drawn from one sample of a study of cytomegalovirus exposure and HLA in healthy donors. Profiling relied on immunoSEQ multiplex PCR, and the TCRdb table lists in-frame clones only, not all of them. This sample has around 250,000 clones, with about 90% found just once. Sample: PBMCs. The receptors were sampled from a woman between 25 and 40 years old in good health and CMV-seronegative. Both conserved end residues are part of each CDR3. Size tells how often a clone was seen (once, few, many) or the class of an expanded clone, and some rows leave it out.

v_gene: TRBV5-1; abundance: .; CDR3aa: CASSLTGTYEQYF
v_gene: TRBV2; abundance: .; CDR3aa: CASSAGAGANVLTF
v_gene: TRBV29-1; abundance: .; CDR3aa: CSVDRPENYGYTF
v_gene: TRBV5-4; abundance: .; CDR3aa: CASSWRGRGRDTGELFF
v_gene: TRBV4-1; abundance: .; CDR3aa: CASSQVSHEQYF
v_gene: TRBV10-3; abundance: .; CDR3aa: CAIRPGQGTGELFF
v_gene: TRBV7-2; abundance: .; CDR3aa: CASSLNMAEQYF
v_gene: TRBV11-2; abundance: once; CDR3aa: CASSLAGGGDTQYF
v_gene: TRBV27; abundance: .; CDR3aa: CASSLVRGTSGRALTGELFF
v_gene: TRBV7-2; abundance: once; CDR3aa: CASSMTGNYEQYF
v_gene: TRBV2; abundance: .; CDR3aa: CASSDSPGAGYEQYF
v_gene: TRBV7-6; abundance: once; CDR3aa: CASSLATGVGTYEQYF
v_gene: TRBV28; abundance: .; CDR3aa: CASSLSGHSGELFF
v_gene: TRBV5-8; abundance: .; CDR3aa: CASSLVVVYSYNEQFF
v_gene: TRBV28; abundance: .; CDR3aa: CASRVLGVMNTDTQYF
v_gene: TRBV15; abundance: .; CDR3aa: CATSRDPGEVQPQHF
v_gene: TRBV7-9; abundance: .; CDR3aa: CASSSPGISYNEQFF
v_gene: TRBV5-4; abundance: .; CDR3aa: CASSSPDSRIINRQNTEAFF
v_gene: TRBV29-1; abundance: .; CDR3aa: CSVEGMPPLYEQYF
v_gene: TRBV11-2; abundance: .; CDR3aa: CASSLIVAYEQYF
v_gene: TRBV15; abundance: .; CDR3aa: CATSGGLAGVDEQFF
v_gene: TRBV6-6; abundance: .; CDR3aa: CASSYSLGWSQETQYF
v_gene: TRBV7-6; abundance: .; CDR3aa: CASSLGPGQETQYF
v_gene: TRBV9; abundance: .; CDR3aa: CASSVRREGGTDTQYF
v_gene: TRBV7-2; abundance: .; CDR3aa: CASRRLARETQYF
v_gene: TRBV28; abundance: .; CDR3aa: CASSPDRGYQPQHF
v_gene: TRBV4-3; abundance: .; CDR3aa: CASSQRWSLAGLSQASNEQFF
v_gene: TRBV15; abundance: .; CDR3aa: CATSRGIGLPGYGYTF